Shown below are 32 T cell receptor beta chains from a single sample sequenced in a study of blood T cell repertoires in COVID-19. Repertoires were generated with immunoSEQ multiplex PCR, while TCRdb's copy carries only in-frame clones and drops some. The top ten hold around 19% of the sample, which has some 180,000 clones, around 88% seen once. Material: peripheral blood. The receptors here all came from a woman aged 70-85 years who had recovered from COVID-19.

The rearrangement joins TRBV7-2 to TRBJ1-5; D possibly corresponds to TRBD1 (6 bases). CDR3 length: 14 residues. V was pared by 5 bases and J by 8 bases, with 16 bases between. CDR1 and CDR2 from the germline V gene are SGHTA and FQGNSA. CDR3 in DNA: TGTGCCAGCAGCCGGGGTTCGTCAGGGGAGCCCCAGCATTTT. It specifies CASSRGSSGEPQHF.

This clone has only one observation. V is TRBV27 and J is TRBJ2-2; D may be TRBD2 (5 bases). The CDR3 totals 17 residues. CDR1 and CDR2 from the germline V gene are MNHEY and SMNVEV (reference sequence). Trimming shortened V by 7 bases and J by 7 bases, and 25 bases separated the two germline ends. CDR3 nucleotides: TGTGCCAGCACTAATCCGCCGGGCCTCCGGCGGGTCGGGGAGCTGTTTTTT. This sequence encodes CASTNPPGLRRVGELFF.

The chain carries TRBV9 and TRBJ2-7; TRBD2 aligns across 10 bases. Losses at the gene ends were 3 bases for V and 3 bases for J; bases not matched to a gene: 12. CDR3 length equals 17 residues. From germline, CDR1 is SGDLS and CDR2 YYNGEE. As DNA, the CDR3 is TGTGCCAGCAGCGCCTCGGCGGGACTAGCGAGGGACTACGAGCAGTACTTC. This encodes CASSASAGLARDYEQYF.

The chain joins TRBV7-8 to TRBJ2-7, with D tentatively TRBD2 (5 bases). V was shortened by 1 base and J by 5 bases, with 9 bases between the two germline ends. The V gene's germline CDR1 is SGHVS and CDR2 FQNEAQ. The CDR3 has 13 residues. This CDR3 is CASSLVFGNEQYF. In DNA form, the CDR3 reads TGTGCCAGCAGCTTAGTCTTCGGGAACGAGCAGTACTTC.

This chain joins TRBV7-2 and TRBJ2-3; D call uncertain. From germline, CDR1 is SGHTA and CDR2 FQGNSA. This CDR3 has 14 amino acids. The ends were cut back, 3 bases at V and 1 base at J, with 8 bases in the middle. The CDR3 sequence is CASSFWAGTDTQYF. CDR3 in DNA: TGTGCCAGCAGCTTCTGGGCCGGCACAGATACGCAGTATTTT.

The rearrangement joins TRBV5-1 to TRBJ2-7, with 15 bases that match TRBD2. Germline V CDR1 and CDR2: SGHRS, YFSETQ. The CDR3 is 16 residues long. The junction had 4 bases not matched to a gene; V was cut back by 0 bases and J by 6 bases. The CDR3 reads CASSLGGLAGGGEQYF. CDR3 coding DNA: TGCGCCAGCAGCTTGGGGGGACTAGCGGGAGGAGGCGAGCAGTACTTC.

This chain uses TRBV18 with TRBJ1-2; tentatively, D is TRBD1 (5 bases). Trimming left V 4 bases short and J 0 bases short, with 9 bases between. The length of the CDR3 is 14 residues. Looked up from germline, CDR1 is KGHSH and CDR2 is LQKENI. The CDR3 sequence is CASSHPTANYGYTF. In DNA, the CDR3 is TGTGCCAGCTCACACCCGACAGCTAACTATGGCTACACCTTC.

This chain connects TRBV4-2 to TRBJ2-1, with D possibly TRBD1 on 5 matching bases. Trimming took 1 base from V and 3 from J, leaving 13 bases between them. From germline, CDR1 is LGHNA and CDR2 YNFKEQ. The CDR3 has 16 amino acids. CDR3: CASSQVGAIHYNEQFF. CDR3 nucleotide sequence: TGTGCCAGCAGCCAAGTTGGGGCAATTCACTACAATGAGCAGTTCTTC.

Comment on this clone: Given a much more abundant clone one base away, this may be a read error. The rearrangement joins TRBV19 to TRBJ1-2, with D tentatively TRBD1 (5 bases). The CDR3 is made up of 13 amino acids. Trimming removed 8 bases from V and 4 bases from J, with 14 bases in between. Germline assignment: CDR1 LNHDA and CDR2 SQIVND (reference sequence). Written as DNA, the CDR3 is TGTGCCAGTGGCTCAGGGACTTTCTATGGCTACACCTTC. It codes for CASGSGTFYGYTF. The full variable domain, its missing parts supplied by reference TRBV19 and TRBJ1-2, is DGGITQSPKYLFRKEGQNVTLSCEQNLNHDAMYWYRQDPGQGLRLIYYSQIVNDFQKGDIAEGYSVSREKKESFPLTVTSAQKNPTAFYLCASGSGTFYGYTFGSGTRLTVV.

The chain joins TRBV7-2 to TRBJ2-3; 8 bases match TRBD2. Germline CDR1 and CDR2: SGHTA and FQGNSA. J gave up 2 bases and V 8 bases, and 15 bases lay outside the gene matches. This CDR3 spans 17 amino acids. This chain's CDR3 is CASAPPTAGGHTDTQYF. CDR3 sequence (DNA): TGTGCCAGCGCCCCCCCGACGGCGGGAGGACACACAGATACGCAGTATTTT.

This chain connects TRBV29-1 to TRBJ2-2; 11 bases are shared with TRBD1. Germline CDR1 SQVTM, CDR2 ANQGSEA. After removal of 7 bases from V and 6 bases from J, the junction contained 4 bases not matched to a gene. There are 13 residues in the CDR3. The CDR3, as DNA: TGCAGCGGGGACAGGGGGGAGGCCGGGGAGCTGTTTTTT. Residues: CSGDRGEAGELFF.

V is TRBV6-5 and J is TRBJ1-1, with D uncertain. The CDR3 is 13 amino acids. Between the trimmed V and J ends, which lost 5 bases and 2 bases, there was a span of 9 bases. CDR1 and CDR2 (germline): MNHEY, SVGAGI. The CDR3 bases are TGTGCCAGCAGTACCTCAGAAAACACTGAAGCTTTCTTT. This codes for CASSTSENTEAFF.

The gene calls are TRBV24-1 and TRBJ2-4; 8 nucleotides align to TRBD2. Germline V gene lookup returns CDR1 KGHDR and CDR2 SFDVKD. The CDR3 covers 15 residues. After removal of 4 bases from V and 9 bases from J, the junction contained 10 bases not matched to a gene. The CDR3 DNA is TGTGCCACCAGTGACCCACGGGAGGGTTCGAGCATTCAGTACTTC. Translation gives CATSDPREGSSIQYF.

This chain links TRBV10-2 with TRBJ2-7, with D perhaps matching TRBD2 (6 bases). Germline V CDR1 and CDR2: WSHSY, SAAADI. Trimming cost V 10 bases and J 3 bases, with 13 bases left between them. The CDR3 is 12 residues long. CDR3 coding DNA: TGCGCCACCACCGGCGGGGTCTACGAGCAGTACTTC. Its protein product is CATTGGVYEQYF.

CDR3 sequence: CASGGTGNTGELFF. The CDR3 bases are TGTGCCAGCGGGGGCACAGGGAACACCGGGGAGCTGTTTTTT. The chain uses TRBV2 and TRBJ2-2; D might be TRBD1 (6 bases). Looked up from germline, CDR1 is SNHLY and CDR2 is FYNNEI. This CDR3 region has 14 residues. Trimming removed 8 bases from V and 1 base from J, with 11 bases in between.

The gene calls are TRBV13 and TRBJ1-1; TRBD1 matches 9 bases. Trimming at V came to 5 bases and at J to 1 base, leaving 5 bases not matched to a gene. The CDR3 has 15 amino acids. Germline V CDR1 and CDR2: PRHDT, FYEKMQ (reference sequence). The CDR3 DNA sequence: TGTGCCAGCAGCCCCAGGGGACAGGGGAACACTGAAGCTTTCTTT. It is translated as CASSPRGQGNTEAFF. Full variable domain (outside the CDR3, taken from reference TRBV13 and TRBJ1-1): AAGVIQSPRHLIKEKRETATLKCYPIPRHDTVYWYQQGPGQDPQFLISFYEKMQSDKGSIPDRFSAQQFSDYHSELNMSSLELGDSALYFCASSPRGQGNTEAFFGQGTRLTVV.

This chain links TRBV5-4 with TRBJ1-3, with D unresolved. This CDR3 region has 14 residues. With 7 bases removed from V and 0 bases from J, the gap between germline ends came to 11 bases. The germline gives CDR1 SGHNT, CDR2 YYREEE (reference sequence). This chain's CDR3 is CASGQVPSGNTIYF. In nucleotides, the CDR3 is TGTGCCAGCGGGCAGGTCCCCTCTGGAAACACCATATATTTT. Variable domain in full (rest from reference TRBV5-4 and TRBJ1-3): ETGVTQSPTHLIKTRGQQVTLRCSSQSGHNTVSWYQQALGQGPQFIFQYYREEENGRGNFPPRFSGLQFPNYSSELNVNALELDDSALYLCASGQVPSGNTIYFGEGSWLTVV.

This chain uses TRBV29-1 with TRBJ1-1; D is undetermined. The CDR3 has 11 amino acids. V was cut by 5 bases and J by 3 bases, with 7 bases left in between. Germline CDR1 SQVTM, CDR2 ANQGSEA. CDR3 bases: TGCAGCGTTCTCCGGGACACTGAAGCTTTCTTT. It yields the protein CSVLRDTEAFF.

This clone turned up a few times. The chain carries TRBV5-4 and TRBJ2-7; 11 bases line up with TRBD2. The trim removed 4 bases at V and 0 bases at J, leaving 3 bases unmatched. CDR3 length: 15 residues. The germline CDR1 and CDR2 sequences are SGHNT and YYREEE (reference sequence). CDR3 residues: CASSATSGSSYEQYF. The CDR3 DNA is TGTGCCAGCAGCGCAACTAGCGGGAGCTCCTACGAGCAGTACTTC. The entire variable domain, with the rest obtained from reference TRBV5-4 and TRBJ2-7, is as follows: ETGVTQSPTHLIKTRGQQVTLRCSSQSGHNTVSWYQQALGQGPQFIFQYYREEENGRGNFPPRFSGLQFPNYSSELNVNALELDDSALYLCASSATSGSSYEQYFGPGTRLTVT.

This clone was counted once. The rearrangement uses TRBV4-3 and TRBJ2-7; 10 nucleotides match TRBD2. V lost 1 base to trimming and J lost 3 bases; unmatched junction nucleotides: 3. This CDR3 has 15 amino acids. The germline gives CDR1 LGHNA, CDR2 YSLEER. CDR3 in amino acids: CASSQGPSGSYEQYF. The CDR3, as DNA: TGCGCCAGCAGCCAAGGGCCTAGCGGGAGCTACGAGCAGTACTTC.

DNA of the CDR3: TGTGCCAGCAGTACCCAGCGGGAGAGCCAAGAGACCCAGTACTTC. Translated, it gives CASSTQRESQETQYF. This chain connects TRBV6-4 to TRBJ2-5; 8 bases map to TRBD2. Germline V gives CDR1 MRHNA, CDR2 SNTAGT. The trim removed 5 bases at V and 1 base at J, leaving 6 bases unmatched. This CDR3 contains 15 residues.

The genes are TRBV5-4 and TRBJ1-1; D remains unclear. Germline CDR1 reads SGHNT; CDR2 reads YYREEE (reference sequence). The CDR3 sequence is 16 residues long. V was cut by 0 bases and J by 3 bases, with 15 bases left in between. The CDR3 region is CASSLGSQVVDTEAFF. CDR3 bases: TGTGCCAGCAGCTTGGGGTCCCAGGTTGTGGACACTGAAGCTTTCTTT.

J is TRBJ2-1 and V is TRBV7-3; 9 bases agree with TRBD1. V shed 5 bases, J shed 12 bases, and the junction held 11 bases outside the gene matches. In germline, CDR1 is SGHTA, CDR2 FQGTGA. The CDR3 is 14 residues long. DNA for the CDR3: TGTGCCAGCAGCCCGCAACCGGGACAGGGTGGGCAGTTCTTC. Encoded protein: CASSPQPGQGGQFF.

The genes are TRBV5-4 and TRBJ2-3, with 7 positions matching TRBD2. This CDR3 comprises 16 residues. J lost 5 bases, V lost 3 bases, and 12 bases had no gene match. CDR1 is SGHNT, CDR2 YYREEE, per germline (reference sequence). The CDR3 DNA is TGTGCCAGCAGCTCACGGCGGGGGACCGCCGGAGATACGCAGTATTTT. Its protein product is CASSSRRGTAGDTQYF.

The chain employs TRBV4-1 and TRBJ2-1; 9 nucleotides agree with TRBD2. After removal of 1 base from V and 10 bases from J, the junction contained 11 bases not matched to a gene. CDR1 MGHRA and CDR2 YSYEKL come from the germline V gene. This CDR3 is built from 16 residues. The DNA for the CDR3 is TGCGCCAGCAGCCAAGCCCTAGCGGGGTTGCTCCCCGAGCAGTTCTTC. It translates to CASSQALAGLLPEQFF.

This clone showed up many times. This chain uses TRBV6-6 with TRBJ2-7, with 8 nucleotides matching TRBD1. The V and J ends lost 4 bases and 6 bases, in that order; junction bases with no gene match: 8. Germline V gene lookup returns CDR1 MNHNY and CDR2 SVGAGI (reference sequence). The CDR3 has 14 amino acids. This CDR3 is CASSSGRGHSEQYF. The CDR3 DNA reads as TGTGCCAGCAGTTCTGGCAGGGGGCATTCCGAGCAGTACTTC.

This clone was counted once. The chain has TRBV7-2 and TRBJ2-1, with TRBD2 matching over 9 bases. After removal of 3 bases from V and 8 bases from J, the junction contained 5 bases not matched to a gene. Germline CDR1 is SGHTA and CDR2 is FQGNSA. The length of the CDR3 is 14 residues. CDR3 in amino acids: CASSLELAGDEQFF. The CDR3 coding sequence is TGTGCCAGCAGCTTGGAACTAGCGGGTGATGAGCAGTTCTTC.

The chain has TRBV4-3 and TRBJ2-1; TRBD1 agrees at 11 bases. The germline gives CDR1 LGHNA, CDR2 YSLEER. The CDR3 contains 16 residues. The ends lost 1 base at V and 7 bases at J; junction bases unmatched: 6. The DNA of the CDR3 is TGCGCCAGCAGCCAAGCGGACAGGGGGCCGAGGAATGAGCAGTTCTTC. Protein sequence: CASSQADRGPRNEQFF.

The gene calls are TRBV2 and TRBJ1-1; 10 positions agree with TRBD1. J lost 3 bases, V lost 6 bases, and 1 base had no gene match. The length of the CDR3 is 13 residues. The V gene's germline CDR1 is SNHLY and CDR2 FYNNEI. The CDR3 is CASRDRGDTEAFF. CDR3 sequence (DNA): TGTGCCAGCAGGGACAGGGGGGACACTGAAGCTTTCTTT.

J is TRBJ2-7 and V is TRBV7-8, with TRBD1 as a possible D gene (6 bases). Trimming removed 5 bases at V and 3 bases at J, with 17 bases between. The CDR3 contains 15 residues. Germline V gene lookup returns CDR1 SGHVS and CDR2 FQNEAQ. CDR3 region: CASSASTGPLYEQYF. The CDR3 DNA reads TGTGCCAGCAGCGCCAGCACAGGGCCCCTCTACGAGCAGTACTTC.

This chain joins TRBV7-9 and TRBJ2-7, with D perhaps matching TRBD1 (6 bases). The CDR3 contains 16 residues. CDR1 and CDR2 from the germline V gene are SEHNR and FQNEAQ (reference sequence). V dropped 5 bases and J dropped 3 bases, with 20 bases sitting between them. CDR3 in DNA: TGTGCCAGCAGCACCTGGGGGCCAGAGACCTACTACGAGCAGTACTTC. Its translation: CASSTWGPETYYEQYF.

Note on this clone: Its ends do not fully match the called genes, so a read error is possible. This chain joins TRBV7-2 and TRBJ2-3; TRBD1 matches 8 bases. CDR1 is SGHTA, CDR2 FQGNSA, per germline. The CDR3 is made up of 14 amino acids. The CDR3 DNA reads TGTGCGAGCAAGACAGGGGCCGCAGGAGATACGCAGTATTTT. Translation gives CASKTGAAGDTQYF.